This T cell receptor beta chain derives from a study of shared clonotypes between healthy human individuals. Libraries were prepared by immunoSEQ multiplex PCR; TCRdb keeps only in-frame clonotypes and omits some of them. Of some 550,000 clones in the sample, approximately 97% were seen once. The source material was naive CD4+ T cells sorted from blood. Subset noted: CD45RA+ positively selected. This clonotype originated in a woman aged 25 to 39 in good health.

CDR3 residues: CASSYSGASYGYTF. CDR3 nucleotides: TGTGCCAGCAGTTACTCGGGTGCCTCCTATGGCTACACCTTC. The chain links TRBV6-6 to TRBJ1-2; no reliable D call. The length of the CDR3 is 14 residues. Germline assignment: CDR1 MNHNY and CDR2 SVGAGI (reference sequence). V lost 0 bases and J lost 4, with 9 bases in between.